This T cell receptor (beta chain) was captured by sequencing in a study of blood T cell repertoires in COVID-19. Whole-study context: The United States, Italy and Spain were the sources of the acute and convalescent COVID-19 samples. T cells, B-cell-depleted T cells, or PBMCs provided the cDNA or gDNA that served as material.

The ends were cut back, 3 bases at V and 8 bases at J, with 10 bases in the middle. CDR1 is MDHEN, CDR2 SYDVKM, per germline. This CDR3 spans 12 amino acids. Only in-frame clones appear in the TCRdb table, and some are missing; sequencing was by immunoSEQ multiplex PCR. The table has 160,000 or so clones, roughly 80% seen once. Input material: PBMCs or T cells enriched from blood (not recorded which). The chain uses TRBV28 and TRBJ1-2; D not certain. The TCR sequence derives from a woman between 45 and 65 years old who had recovered from COVID-19. In DNA, the CDR3 is TGTGCCAGCAGTTTCCTGAGAGAAGGCTACACCTTC. It encodes CASSFLREGYTF.